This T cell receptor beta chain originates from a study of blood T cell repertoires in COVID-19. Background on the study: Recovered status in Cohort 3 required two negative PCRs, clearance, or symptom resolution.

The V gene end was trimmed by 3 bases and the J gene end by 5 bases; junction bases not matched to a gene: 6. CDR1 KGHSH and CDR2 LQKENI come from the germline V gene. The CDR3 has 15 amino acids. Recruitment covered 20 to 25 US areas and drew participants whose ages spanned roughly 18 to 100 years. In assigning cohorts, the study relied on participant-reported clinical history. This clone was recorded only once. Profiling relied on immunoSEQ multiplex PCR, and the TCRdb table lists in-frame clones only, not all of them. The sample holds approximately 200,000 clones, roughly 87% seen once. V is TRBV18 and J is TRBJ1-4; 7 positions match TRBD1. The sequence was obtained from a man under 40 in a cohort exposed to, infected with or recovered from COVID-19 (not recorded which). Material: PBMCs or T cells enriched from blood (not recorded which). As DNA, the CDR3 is TGTGCCAGCTCACCTGGACAGGTCTCCAATGAAAAACTGTTTTTT. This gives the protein CASSPGQVSNEKLFF. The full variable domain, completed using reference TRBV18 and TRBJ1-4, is NAGVMQNPRHLVRRRGQEARLRCSPMKGHSHVYWYRQLPEEGLKFMVYLQKENIIDESGMPKERFSAEFPKEGPSILRIQQVVRGDSAAYFCASSPGQVSNEKLFFGSGTQLSVL.